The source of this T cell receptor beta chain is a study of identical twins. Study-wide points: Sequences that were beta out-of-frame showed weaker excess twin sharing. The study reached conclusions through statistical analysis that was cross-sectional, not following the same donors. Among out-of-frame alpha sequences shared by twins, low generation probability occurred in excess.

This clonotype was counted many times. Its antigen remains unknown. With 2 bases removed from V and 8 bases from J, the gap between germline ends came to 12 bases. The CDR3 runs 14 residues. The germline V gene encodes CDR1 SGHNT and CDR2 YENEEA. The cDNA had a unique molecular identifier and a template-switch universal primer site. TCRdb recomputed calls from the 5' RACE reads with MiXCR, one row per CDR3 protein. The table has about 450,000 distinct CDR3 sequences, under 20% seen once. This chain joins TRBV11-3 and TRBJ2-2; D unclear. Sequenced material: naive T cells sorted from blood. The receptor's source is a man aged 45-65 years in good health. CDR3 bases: TGTGCCAGCAGCTTAAACCAGCTGAGAGGGGAGCTGTTTTTT. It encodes CASSLNQLRGELFF.